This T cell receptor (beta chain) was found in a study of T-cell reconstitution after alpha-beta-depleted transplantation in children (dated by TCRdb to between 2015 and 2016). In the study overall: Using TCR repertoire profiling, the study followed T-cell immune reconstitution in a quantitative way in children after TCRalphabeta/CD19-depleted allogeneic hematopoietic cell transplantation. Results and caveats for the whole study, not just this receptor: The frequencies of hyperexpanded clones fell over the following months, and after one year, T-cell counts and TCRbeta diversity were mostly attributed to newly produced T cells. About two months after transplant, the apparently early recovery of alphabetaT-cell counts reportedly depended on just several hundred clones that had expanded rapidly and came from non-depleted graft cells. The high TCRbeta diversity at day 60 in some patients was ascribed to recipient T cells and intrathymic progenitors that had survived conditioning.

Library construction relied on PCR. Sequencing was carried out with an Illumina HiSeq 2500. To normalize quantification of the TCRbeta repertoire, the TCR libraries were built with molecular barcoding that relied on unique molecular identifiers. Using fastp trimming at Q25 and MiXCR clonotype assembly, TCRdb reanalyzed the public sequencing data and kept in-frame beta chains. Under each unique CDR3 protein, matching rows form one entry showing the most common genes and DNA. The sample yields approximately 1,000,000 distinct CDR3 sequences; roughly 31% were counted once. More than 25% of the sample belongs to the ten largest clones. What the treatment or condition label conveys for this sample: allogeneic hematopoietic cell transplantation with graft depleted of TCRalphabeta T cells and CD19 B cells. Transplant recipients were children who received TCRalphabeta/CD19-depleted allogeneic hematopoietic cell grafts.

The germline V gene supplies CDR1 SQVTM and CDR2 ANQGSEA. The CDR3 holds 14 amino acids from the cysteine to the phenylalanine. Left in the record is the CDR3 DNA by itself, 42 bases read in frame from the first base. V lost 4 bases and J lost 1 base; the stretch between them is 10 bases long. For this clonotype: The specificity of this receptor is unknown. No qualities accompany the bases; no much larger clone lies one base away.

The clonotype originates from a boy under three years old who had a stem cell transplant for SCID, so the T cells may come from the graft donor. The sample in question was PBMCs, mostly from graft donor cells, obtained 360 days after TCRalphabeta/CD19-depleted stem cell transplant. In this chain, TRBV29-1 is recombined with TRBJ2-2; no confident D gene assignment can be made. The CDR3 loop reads CSVVVERNTGELFF. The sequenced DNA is TGCAGCGTTGTAGTAGAGCGGAACACCGGGGAGCTGTTTTTT.